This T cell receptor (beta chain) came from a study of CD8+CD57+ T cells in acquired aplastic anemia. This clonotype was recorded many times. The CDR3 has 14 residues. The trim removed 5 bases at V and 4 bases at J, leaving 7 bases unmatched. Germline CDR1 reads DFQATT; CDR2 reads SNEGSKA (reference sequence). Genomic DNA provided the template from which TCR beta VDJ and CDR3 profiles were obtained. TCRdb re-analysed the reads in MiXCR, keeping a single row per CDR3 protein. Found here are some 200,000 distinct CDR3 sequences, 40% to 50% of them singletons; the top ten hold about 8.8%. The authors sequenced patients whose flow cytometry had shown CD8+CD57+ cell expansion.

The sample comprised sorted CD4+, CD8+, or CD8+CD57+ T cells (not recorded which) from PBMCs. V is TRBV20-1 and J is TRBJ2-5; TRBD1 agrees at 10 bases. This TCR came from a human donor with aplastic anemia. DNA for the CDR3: TGCAGTGCTTACGACGGGACAGGGGTAGAGACCCAGTACTTC. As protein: CSAYDGTGVETQYF.